One and the same sample provided the 17 T cell receptor beta chains below, sequenced in a study of tumor-infiltrating lymphocytes in primary liver carcinoma. It was unsorted whole blood that yielded blood RNA, and germline DNA was also extracted. Total RNA (roughly 0.45 ug) served as template for TCR beta cDNA synthesis primed by a constant-region primer. Generation of the TCR beta libraries relied on three nested multiplex PCR rounds using slightly modified ARM-PCR. A C-beta reverse primer was combined with TRBV1-TRBV30 forward primers in the first two PCR rounds, and each round had 10 cycles. TCRdb re-analysed the multiplex PCR reads in MiXCR, keeping a single row per CDR3 protein. Of some 200,000 distinct CDR3 sequences listed, less than 70% are singletons. Sequencing was performed on peripheral blood. The receptor source for this set is a woman in her sixties or seventies with primary liver carcinoma and hepatitis B virus infection.

For the CDR3, the DNA is TGTGCTAGTGGTTTGGGGCTACCTAACACTGAAGCTTTCTTT. Translated: CASGLGLPNTEAFF. The rearrangement links TRBV12-5 to TRBJ1-1, with D uncertain. V lost 1 base to trimming and J lost 2 bases, with 8 bases between them. Germline loops: CDR1 LGHNT, CDR2 FRNRAP. This CDR3 is 14 amino acids long.

The sample holds one count of this clonotype. V usage is TRBV12-3 or TRBV12-4 and J usage is TRBJ2-5, with D unresolved. Trimming cost V 4 bases and J 5 bases, with 14 bases left between them. The CDR3 is 14 amino acids. CDR3 loop: CASSSERTGETQYF. CDR3 in DNA: TGTGCCAGCAGTTCAGAGCGTACCGGGGAGACCCAGTACTTC.

To note about this clonotype: This may be a read error, as it is one base from a much larger clone. This sequence joins TRBV29-1 and TRBJ2-6; 11 bases line up with TRBD1. V lost 5 bases, J lost 2 bases, and 8 bases stayed unmatched. This CDR3 has 17 amino acids. Looked up from germline, CDR1 is SQVTM and CDR2 is ANQGSEA. The CDR3 sequence: CSVPGDRGAAGANVLTF. DNA for the CDR3: TGCAGCGTTCCCGGGGACAGGGGGGCTGCTGGGGCCAACGTCCTGACTTTC.

Details on this clonotype: This may be a read error, as it is one base from a much larger clone. The rearrangement links TRBV29-1 to TRBJ1-3; D remains ambiguous. The CDR3 runs to 13 residues. Germline V lookup: CDR1 SQVTM, CDR2 ANQGSEA. The CDR3 nucleotides are TGCAACGTTGATCCCGGCTCTGGAAACACCATATATTTT. Amino acids: CNVDPGSGNTIYF. The variable domain in full, completed from reference TRBV29-1 and TRBJ1-3, reads SAVISQKPSRDICQRGTSLTIQCQVDSQVTMMFWYRQQPGQSLTLIATANQGSEATYESGFVIDKFPISRPNLTFSTLTVSNMSPEDSSIYLCNVDPGSGNTIYFGEGSWLTVV.

On this clonotype: At one end, the junction sequence differs from germline, possibly due to a read error. The V call is TRBV11-2, the J call TRBJ2-7, with D hard to call. Germline CDR1 reads SGHAT; CDR2 reads FQNNGV. The CDR3 covers 14 residues. The CDR3 protein is CVSNLGETLYEQYF. As DNA, the CDR3 is TGTGTCAGCAATCTCGGCGAGACCCTCTACGAGCAGTACTTC.

This clonotype appeared many times. The CDR3 reads CASSLDAVPGYEQFF. In DNA, the CDR3 is TGCGCCAGCAGCTTGGATGCCGTCCCCGGTTATGAGCAGTTCTTC. The chain couples TRBV5-1 to TRBJ2-1, with D unclear. Germline V gives CDR1 SGHRS, CDR2 YFSETQ. Trimming removed 0 bases from V and 8 bases from J, with 15 bases in between. This CDR3 has 15 residues.

Concerning this clonotype itself: The junction departs from germline at one end; a sequencing error may be responsible. This rearrangement joins TRBV14 to TRBJ2-6, with no clear D. Germline V gives CDR1 SGHDN, CDR2 FVKESK. CDR3 length: 15 residues. The CDR3 nucleotides are TGTGTCAGCAGCCAAACTCTAACTGGGGCCAACGTCCTGACTTTC. Residues: CVSSQTLTGANVLTF.

This clonotype was recorded at least ten times. Here the CDR3 reads CASSEWGLVYAKSNEQFF. CDR3 sequence (DNA): TGTGCCAGCAGTGAATGGGGACTAGTGTATGCTAAAAGCAATGAGCAGTTCTTC. V and J are TRBV6-1 and TRBJ2-1, with 8 positions matching TRBD2. The CDR3 is 18 amino acids. The germline V gene has CDR1 MNHNS and CDR2 SASEGT. J gave up 6 bases and V 2 bases, and 15 bases lay outside the gene matches.

This clonotype showed up many times. The chain carries TRBV11-2 and TRBJ1-2; 11 bases align to TRBD1. The CDR3 runs 17 residues. CDR1 is SGHAT and CDR2 is FQNNGV in the germline V gene. The V segment lost 6 bases and the J segment 4 bases; nucleotides outside the gene matches: 13. In nucleotides, the CDR3 is TGTGCCAGCAGTCCCTTGCCGGACAGGGGGCGAATCTATGGCTACACCTTC. It is translated as CASSPLPDRGRIYGYTF.

This clonotype was recorded once. V and J are TRBV5-1 and TRBJ2-2; D possibly corresponds to TRBD1 (5 bases). The CDR3 totals 17 residues. V was pared by 1 base and J by 8 bases, with 21 bases between. Germline values: CDR1 SGHRS, CDR2 YFSETQ. CDR3 sequence: CASSLPLTRGASGELFF. CDR3 bases: TGCGCCAGCAGCTTGCCCTTGACAAGGGGCGCATCTGGGGAGCTGTTTTTT.

The sample holds many counts of this clonotype. The gene calls are TRBV28 and TRBJ2-7; maybe TRBD1 (5 bases). Trimming pared 0 bases from V and 2 bases from J, leaving 11 bases between. The length of the CDR3 is 15 residues. In germline, CDR1 is MDHEN, CDR2 SYDVKM. CDR3 sequence: CASSLWDNPTYEQYF. CDR3 DNA: TGTGCCAGCAGTTTATGGGACAACCCGACCTACGAGCAGTACTTC.

For this clonotype: With a much larger clone just one base away, this may be a read error. This chain uses TRBV10-2 with TRBJ2-5, with TRBD2 matching over 12 bases. V shed 8 bases and J 4 bases; nucleotides not matched to a gene: 5. The CDR3 is 14 amino acids. Germline CDR1 WSHSY, CDR2 SAAADI. CDR3 sequence (DNA): TGCGCCAGCGGACTAGCGGGATTAGTAGAGACCCAGTACTTC. It is translated as CASGLAGLVETQYF.

The table lists this clonotype with a count of one. Possible read error: a much larger clone is one base away. CDR3 sequence: CTSSYSTGTSDEQYF. The CDR3 DNA is TGTACCAGCAGTTACTCGACCGGGACATCAGACGAGCAGTACTTC. The chain carries TRBV6-5 and TRBJ2-7; D is perhaps TRBD1 (6 bases). CDR3 length equals 15 residues. CDR1 and CDR2 from the germline V gene are MNHEY and SVGAGI.

J is TRBJ2-1 and V is TRBV5-1; D not certain. The CDR3 sequence is 14 residues long. Germline lookup yields CDR1 SGHRS and CDR2 YFSETQ. V shed 5 bases and J shed 0 bases, with 9 bases lying between them. The CDR3 bases are TGCGCCAGCAGGGAACTCGGCTCCTACAATGAGCAGTTCTTC. Residues: CASRELGSYNEQFF.

With regard to this clonotype: Possible read error: a much larger clone is one base away. This sequence joins TRBV5-1 and TRBJ2-3; 10 positions agree with TRBD1. Germline V gene sequence: CDR1 SGHRS, CDR2 YFSETQ. This CDR3 spans 15 amino acids. CDR3 coding DNA: TGCACCAGCAGCTGGGGACAGGGGAGGACAGATACGCAGTATTTT. Protein product: CTSSWGQGRTDTQYF.

Comments on this clonotype: The junction shows a germline mismatch at one end, possibly a read error. The chain has TRBV5-6 and TRBJ2-1, with D possibly being TRBD2 (5 bases). CDR1 SGHDT and CDR2 YYEEEE come from the germline V gene. The CDR3 loop spans 16 amino acids. Here the CDR3 DNA reads TGTGCCAGCAGCTTATTTGGTTCGACACTAGTCAATGAGCAGTCCTTC. It yields the protein CASSLFGSTLVNEQSF.

This clonotype was recorded once. This clone may be a read error of a much larger clone one base away. Here the CDR3 reads CAWSPETAQETQYF. Written as DNA, the CDR3 is TGTGCCTGGAGCCCCGAGACAGCGCAAGAGACCCAGTACTTC. J is TRBJ2-5 and V is TRBV30; D possibly corresponds to TRBD1 (5 bases). The germline CDR1 and CDR2 sequences are GTSNPN and SVGIG (reference sequence). Trimming cost V 3 bases and J 2 bases, with 13 bases left between them. This CDR3 region has 14 residues.